Following are 24 T cell receptor beta chains from one sample sequenced in a study of T cell responses to AZD1222 COVID-19 vaccine. Profiled with immunoSEQ multiplex PCR; TCRdb holds only in-frame clones, not every one. The sample consists of 100,000 to 150,000 clones, around 92% of them appearing once. The input for sequencing was peripheral blood, taken on day 0 of AZD1222 vaccination. Receptors originate from an adult in good health.

The chain joins TRBV28 to TRBJ1-1; 9 bases are a match to TRBD1. V lost 8 bases to trimming and J lost 5 bases; unmatched junction nucleotides: 6. CDR3 size: 13 residues. Germline V gene data show CDR1 as MDHEN and CDR2 as SYDVKM. The CDR3 reads CASQQGAWTEAFF. The CDR3, as DNA: TGTGCCAGCCAACAGGGGGCTTGGACTGAAGCTTTCTTT.

V and J are TRBV11-3 and TRBJ2-7, with D unresolved. Germline CDR1 and CDR2: SGHNT and YENEEA. V was shortened by 4 bases and J by 1 base, with 14 bases between the two germline ends. This CDR3 spans 15 amino acids. CDR3 in DNA: TGTGCCAGCAGCTCCAGACTCGCCCCGTCCTACGAGCAGTACTTC. Translated: CASSSRLAPSYEQYF.

The chain recombines TRBV6-5 with TRBJ1-2; D is possibly TRBD1 (5 bases). Trimming cost V 8 bases and J 9 bases, with 16 bases left between them. Germline CDR1 and CDR2: MNHEY and SVGAGI. The length of the CDR3 is 12 residues. Written as DNA, the CDR3 is TGTGCCAGCTCCAGGGACTTCGGTAGCTACACCTTC. Protein product: CASSRDFGSYTF.

CDR3 amino acids: CASSIVRLAGVQAGELFF. The CDR3 DNA is TGTGCCAGTAGTATAGTGCGACTAGCGGGAGTTCAAGCCGGGGAGCTGTTTTTT. This sequence joins TRBV19 and TRBJ2-2; 12 nucleotides align to TRBD2. Unmatched junction bases numbered 9, after V lost 1 base and J lost 6 bases. The germline CDR1 and CDR2 sequences are LNHDA and SQIVND (reference sequence). The CDR3 runs 18 residues.

V and J are TRBV3-1 (or the pseudogene TRBV3-2) and TRBJ1-4, with no clear D. Germline V lookup: CDR1 LGHDT, CDR2 YNNKEL (reference sequence). CDR3 length: 15 residues. Trimming took 1 base from V and 0 from J, leaving 6 bases between them. The CDR3 coding sequence is TGTGCCAGCAGCCAAGGCGGTGCAACTAATGAAAAACTGTTTTTT. Encoded protein: CASSQGGATNEKLFF.

The chain combines TRBV5-1 with TRBJ2-1, with D possibly matching TRBD1 (5 bases). The CDR3 has 15 amino acids. Per germline, CDR1 SGHRS and CDR2 YFSETQ. The ends were cut back, 0 bases at V and 8 bases at J, with 15 bases in the middle. The CDR3 sequence: CASSLEGRVTDEQFF. The CDR3 DNA follows: TGCGCCAGCAGCTTGGAGGGTAGAGTGACAGATGAGCAGTTCTTC.

This chain joins TRBV2 and TRBJ2-3; 9 bases are a match to TRBD2. This CDR3 is 18 amino acids long. Germline CDR1 and CDR2: SNHLY and FYNNEI. V gave up 8 bases and J gave up 1 base; unmatched junction bases: 16. CDR3 loop: CASEGLALWGLGTDTQYF. CDR3 bases: TGTGCCAGCGAGGGACTAGCCCTTTGGGGACTAGGCACAGATACGCAGTATTTT.

This clone was detected only once. This chain uses TRBV19 with TRBJ2-1, with TRBD1 matching over 8 bases. V lost 2 bases, J lost 7 bases, and 13 bases stayed unmatched. From germline, CDR1 is LNHDA and CDR2 SQIVND (reference sequence). CDR3 size: 17 residues. The CDR3 sequence: CASSISPDRGPINEQFF. In DNA, the CDR3 is TGTGCCAGTAGTATATCCCCTGACAGGGGCCCAATTAATGAGCAGTTCTTC.

The chain couples TRBV19 to TRBJ1-2, with 12 bases matching TRBD1. Germline CDR1 reads LNHDA; CDR2 reads SQIVND (reference sequence). The CDR3 length is 16 residues. J was trimmed by 0 bases and V by 11 bases; bases with no gene match: 10. CDR3 region: CASWGTGGLTNYGYTF. Written as DNA, the CDR3 is TGTGCCTCCTGGGGGACAGGGGGCCTAACTAACTATGGCTACACCTTC.

V usage is TRBV28 and J usage is TRBJ1-2; the D is unclear. Germline CDR1 and CDR2: MDHEN and SYDVKM. Trimming stripped 6 bases from V and 4 bases from J, with 12 bases between. This CDR3 has 13 amino acids. The CDR3 protein is CASRVRGTYGYTF. As DNA, the CDR3 is TGTGCCAGCAGAGTACGGGGTACCTATGGCTACACCTTC.

J is TRBJ2-7 and V is TRBV9; perhaps D is TRBD1 or TRBD2 (5 bases each). The CDR3 loop spans 14 amino acids. CDR1 and CDR2 from the germline V gene are SGDLS and YYNGEE. V shed 2 bases and J shed 7 bases, with 16 bases lying between them. The CDR3 sequence is CASSVDSRAGEQYF. The CDR3 DNA is TGTGCCAGCAGCGTCGATAGCAGGGCGGGTGAGCAGTACTTC.

This sequence joins TRBV5-1 and TRBJ1-3; 10 bases agree with TRBD1. Germline CDR1 is SGHRS and CDR2 is YFSETQ. The J segment lost 1 base and the V segment lost 2 bases, leaving 3 bases of the junction unmatched. The CDR3 has 16 amino acids. The CDR3 region has the DNA TGCGCCAGCAGCTTATGGACAGGGGGTTCTGGAAACACCATATATTTT. Translating it yields CASSLWTGGSGNTIYF.

This clone came up a few times. The chain combines TRBV7-8 with TRBJ2-7; 10 bases are a match to TRBD2. J gave up 2 bases and V 5 bases, and 15 bases lay outside the gene matches. The CDR3 length is 18 residues. Germline CDR1 reads SGHVS; CDR2 reads FQNEAQ. CDR3 nucleotides: TGTGCCAGCAGCCCCCGTAGAACCGGGACTAGCGCCACCTACGAGCAGTACTTC. This gives the protein CASSPRRTGTSATYEQYF.

The V and J genes are TRBV6-5 and TRBJ1-2; 7 bases fit TRBD1. The CDR3 runs 13 residues. Germline CDR1 MNHEY, CDR2 SVGAGI. The junction had 8 bases not matched to a gene; V was cut back by 7 bases and J by 6 bases. The CDR3 sequence is CASTRTGGNGYTF. As DNA, the CDR3 is TGTGCCAGCACGAGGACAGGTGGAAATGGCTACACCTTC.

The chain combines TRBV28 with TRBJ2-7; 11 positions match TRBD2. The CDR3 covers 15 residues. Germline trimming cut 6 bases from V and 2 bases from J; bases unmatched to any gene: 6. Germline V lookup: CDR1 MDHEN, CDR2 SYDVKM. The CDR3 DNA follows: TGTGCCAGCAGCCCGGGGACTAGCGGTCCCTACGAGCAGTACTTC. Translating gives CASSPGTSGPYEQYF.

The sample holds a few counts of this clone. The rearrangement links TRBV28 to TRBJ1-4; tentatively, D is TRBD1 (6 bases). The germline V gene has CDR1 MDHEN and CDR2 SYDVKM. The CDR3 loop spans 15 amino acids. Trimming took off 5 bases at V and 2 bases at J, with 12 bases between the two ends. In DNA form, the CDR3 reads TGTGCCAGCAGTAAACTGGACAGCACTAATGAAAAACTGTTTTTT. It yields the protein CASSKLDSTNEKLFF.

This chain links TRBV13 with TRBJ2-7; 10 positions agree with TRBD2. This CDR3 is built from 13 residues. Trimming cost V 8 bases and J 3 bases; bases outside gene matches: 4. The V gene's germline CDR1 is PRHDT and CDR2 FYEKMQ (reference sequence). CDR3 amino acids: CASLLAGIYEQYF. DNA for the CDR3: TGTGCCAGCTTACTAGCGGGGATCTACGAGCAGTACTTC.

V is TRBV6-5 and J is TRBJ2-7; 7 bases fit TRBD2. V was clipped by 6 bases and J by 4 bases; unmatched bases: 9. The germline V gene encodes CDR1 MNHEY and CDR2 SVGAGI. The CDR3 runs to 14 residues. This CDR3 is CASRASGGLYEQYF. The CDR3 DNA is TGTGCCAGCAGAGCCTCGGGGGGACTATACGAGCAGTACTTC.

J is TRBJ2-3 and V is TRBV10-1; the match to TRBD2 covers 9 bases. Germline CDR1 and CDR2: WNHNN and SYGVQD (reference sequence). The CDR3 is 15 residues long. The trim removed 5 bases at V and 4 bases at J, leaving 7 bases unmatched. The CDR3 loop is CASSRTRTSADTQYF. Here the CDR3 DNA reads TGCGCCAGCAGTCGGACCCGGACTAGCGCAGATACGCAGTATTTT.

This clone was seen only once. V is TRBV7-2 and J is TRBJ1-1; 8 bases fit TRBD1. With V trimmed by 0 bases and J by 4 bases, 7 bases remained unmatched. This CDR3 comprises 16 residues. In germline, CDR1 is SGHTA, CDR2 FQGNSA. The CDR3 spells CASSLAFRQGSTEAFF. The DNA of the CDR3 is TGTGCCAGCAGCTTAGCCTTCCGACAGGGGAGCACTGAAGCTTTCTTT.

This sequence joins TRBV4-2 and TRBJ1-3; possibly TRBD1 for D (5 bases). Germline-derived CDR1 and CDR2 are LGHNA and YNFKEQ. CDR3 length equals 16 residues. The V end lost 0 bases, the J end lost 3 bases, and 12 bases lay between the germline ends. CDR3 loop: CASSQEGRVDGNTIYF. CDR3 nucleotides: TGTGCCAGCAGCCAAGAGGGCAGGGTTGATGGAAACACCATATATTTT.

The chain combines TRBV7-9 with TRBJ2-3, with 9 bases lining up with TRBD2. The CDR3 runs 15 residues. The V segment lost 5 bases and the J segment 3 bases; nucleotides outside the gene matches: 6. CDR1 and CDR2 (germline): SEHNR, FQNEAQ (reference sequence). This chain's CDR3 is CASSPLAGATDTQYF. CDR3 in DNA: TGTGCCAGCAGCCCCTTAGCGGGAGCGACAGATACGCAGTATTTT.

This sequence joins TRBV27 and TRBJ1-2, with TRBD1 matching 8 bases. CDR1 and CDR2 (germline): MNHEY, SMNVEV (reference sequence). The CDR3 extends over 13 amino acids. The trim removed 6 bases at V and 5 bases at J, leaving 5 bases unmatched. The CDR3 region is CASSPTGVYGYTF. The DNA for the CDR3 is TGTGCCAGCAGCCCGACAGGGGTATATGGCTACACCTTC.

J is TRBJ2-5 and V is TRBV18, with 8 bases lining up with TRBD2. J gave up 0 bases and V 5 bases, and 2 bases lay outside the gene matches. CDR1 is KGHSH, CDR2 LQKENI, per germline. CDR3 length: 14 residues. The CDR3 DNA reads TGTGCCAGCTCATCTAGCGGGTACCAAGAGACCCAGTACTTC. This gives the protein CASSSSGYQETQYF.